These 19 T cell receptor beta chains came from one sample sequenced in a study of beta chain features in type 1 diabetes. The study reverse transcribed the entire isolated RNA, so it sequenced expressed TCRB transcripts. Data came from immunoSEQ multiplex PCR; TCRdb stores just in-frame clones and leaves some out. Seen here are around 250,000 clones, 25% to 35% observed once, and the top ten hold roughly 4%. Source material: central memory CD4+ T cells from blood. The origin of the receptors is a man in his thirties or forties in good health.

The chain links TRBV7-2 to TRBJ2-3; the match to TRBD2 covers 7 bases. The CDR3 is made up of 16 amino acids. With 1 base clipped from V and 4 bases from J, the junction kept 8 bases outside the gene matches. Germline CDR1 is SGHTA and CDR2 is FQGNSA. As DNA, the CDR3 is TGTGCCAGCAGCTTAGATGGTCAGGGAGGGTCAGATACGCAGTATTTT. Its translation is CASSLDGQGGSDTQYF.

The chain has TRBV6-5 and TRBJ2-5; D call uncertain. V was trimmed by 10 bases and J by 4 bases, leaving 7 bases between them. Germline lookup yields CDR1 MNHEY and CDR2 SVGAGI. The CDR3 has 10 residues. The DNA for the CDR3 is TGTGCCACCGGCCGAGAGACCCAGTACTTC. Protein: CATGRETQYF.

This clone was counted between two and nine times. The chain uses TRBV6-1 and TRBJ1-3; no clear D gene. Trimming removed 5 bases at V and 0 bases at J, with 8 bases between. CDR3 length equals 14 residues. The germline V gene encodes CDR1 MNHNS and CDR2 SASEGT. The CDR3 loop is CASSSTLSGNTIYF. DNA of the CDR3: TGTGCCAGCAGTTCGACCCTCTCTGGAAACACCATATATTTT.

The chain couples TRBV5-1 to TRBJ2-1; a weak D match, TRBD2 (6 bases). V lost 5 bases, J lost 0 bases, and 15 bases lay in between. This CDR3 comprises 16 residues. Germline CDR1 SGHRS, CDR2 YFSETQ. CDR3 sequence reads: CASRRDSGSSYNEQFF. CDR3 DNA: TGCGCCAGCAGGCGGGATAGCGGAAGCTCCTACAATGAGCAGTTCTTC.

The chain employs TRBV6-5 and TRBJ1-1; TRBD1 might be the D (6 bases). Germline CDR1 is MNHEY and CDR2 is SVGAGI. V was pared by 4 bases and J by 5 bases, with 14 bases between. CDR3 length: 14 residues. The CDR3 DNA is TGTGCCAGCAGTTCCACTCAGGGGCGGACTGAAGCTTTCTTT. Protein sequence: CASSSTQGRTEAFF.

Note on this clone: A read error may account for a junction end that differs from germline. This chain uses TRBV29-1 with TRBJ2-3; possibly TRBD2 for D (7 bases). The length of the CDR3 is 15 residues. Germline CDR1 and CDR2: SQVTM and ANQGSEA. The CDR3 protein is CSGEGGGAPVDTQYF. CDR3 coding DNA: TGCAGCGGTGAAGGTGGGGGGGCTCCCGTCGATACGCAGTATTTT.

Points on this clone: At the DNA level, this CDR3 is encoded by other sequences in the same sample as well. This rearrangement joins TRBV7-2 to TRBJ2-7, with 7 positions matching TRBD2. CDR3 length: 14 amino acids. Germline V gene sequence: CDR1 SGHTA, CDR2 FQGNSA. J was trimmed by 1 base and V by 5 bases; bases with no gene match: 5. CDR3 DNA sequence: TGTGCCAGCAGCCCCACTAGCGCTTCCTACGAGCAGTACTTC. It translates to CASSPTSASYEQYF.

This clone was counted between two and nine times. J is TRBJ1-1 and V is TRBV10-2, with TRBD1 matching over 8 bases. The CDR3 sequence is 16 residues long. Germline values: CDR1 WSHSY, CDR2 SAAADI. With V trimmed by 4 bases and J by 0 bases, 7 bases remained unmatched. The CDR3 DNA is TGCGCCAGCAGTGGAGGGACAGGAGGATTGAACACTGAAGCTTTCTTT. It translates to CASSGGTGGLNTEAFF.

This clone was counted only a few times. The chain combines TRBV25-1 with TRBJ1-2; D remains unclear. CDR1 and CDR2 (germline): MGHDK, SYGVNS. V was trimmed by 10 bases and J by 9 bases, leaving 15 bases between them. There are 11 residues in the CDR3. The CDR3 DNA reads TGTGCCACCTCAGGAGGTCGGAGCTACACCTTC. It specifies CATSGGRSYTF.

This rearrangement joins TRBV30 to TRBJ1-3; no firm D call. Germline lookup yields CDR1 GTSNPN and CDR2 SVGIG (reference sequence). The CDR3 is made up of 14 amino acids. The CDR3 loop is CAGRTAGSGNTIYF. DNA for the CDR3: TGTGCTGGACGCACGGCGGGCTCTGGAAACACCATATATTTT.

The chain employs TRBV11-2 and TRBJ2-1, with 10 bases fitting TRBD2. Germline V gives CDR1 SGHAT, CDR2 FQNNGV. The V gene end was trimmed by 7 bases and the J gene end by 5 bases; junction bases not matched to a gene: 11. The CDR3 sequence is 16 residues long. The CDR3 nucleotides read TGTGCCAGCACATCAGCTGGGACTAGCGTAAACAATGAGCAGTTCTTC. Its translation: CASTSAGTSVNNEQFF.

The chain is built from TRBV5-1 and TRBJ2-3, with D perhaps TRBD1 (5 bases). This CDR3 has 14 residues. In germline, CDR1 is SGHRS, CDR2 YFSETQ. Between the trimmed V and J ends, which lost 6 bases and 3 bases, there was a span of 14 bases. Written as DNA, the CDR3 is TGCGCCAGCAACCCGCAGGGCGCAACAGATACGCAGTATTTT. Its translation: CASNPQGATDTQYF.

This sequence joins TRBV30 and TRBJ1-5; no definite D call. The germline CDR1 and CDR2 sequences are GTSNPN and SVGIG (reference sequence). The CDR3 is made up of 15 amino acids. Trimming removed 0 bases from V and 3 bases from J, with 12 bases in between. The CDR3 here is CAWSVPGRLNQPQHF. CDR3 DNA: TGTGCCTGGAGTGTACCCGGCAGGCTCAATCAGCCCCAGCATTTT.

This clone has a handful of counts. This chain connects TRBV9 to TRBJ1-2; no clear D. This CDR3 comprises 13 residues. Per the germline V gene, CDR1 is SGDLS and CDR2 is YYNGEE. Deletions cut 2 bases from V and 1 base from J, with 6 bases between. This CDR3 is CASSVYNNYGYTF. The CDR3 nucleotides read TGTGCCAGCAGCGTCTACAATAACTATGGCTACACCTTC.

A word on this clone: A read error may produce the germline difference seen at one junction end. Other DNA sequences in this specimen translate into the identical CDR3. J is TRBJ2-3 and V is TRBV4-2; D is unclear. This CDR3 region has 15 residues. Germline loops: CDR1 LGHNA, CDR2 YNFKEQ. This CDR3 reads CASSQDITSTDTQYF. The CDR3 bases are TGTGCCAGCAGTCAAGACATAACTAGCACAGATACGCAGTATTTT.

This chain links TRBV20-1 with TRBJ2-1, with TRBD1 matching over 7 bases. V was pared by 6 bases and J by 6 bases, with 2 bases of the junction left unmatched. The CDR3 is 11 amino acids. From germline, CDR1 is DFQATT and CDR2 SNEGSKA (reference sequence). The CDR3 region is CSAGQANEQFF. The DNA for the CDR3 is TGCAGTGCCGGACAGGCCAATGAGCAGTTCTTC.

The table lists this clone with a few counts. A junction boundary mismatches the germline segment, possibly from a read error. The V gene is TRBV19, the J gene TRBJ1-4, with a possible D match to TRBD1 (5 bases). Germline CDR1 reads LNHDA; CDR2 reads SQIVND (reference sequence). This CDR3 is 11 amino acids long. The CDR3 sequence: CASSIRGLPIF. The CDR3 DNA reads TGTGCCAGTAGTATAAGGGGACTTCCGATTTTT.

The table lists this clone with a few counts. V gene TRBV2 combines with J gene TRBJ2-3; no definite D call. Per germline, CDR1 SNHLY and CDR2 FYNNEI. V shed 6 bases and J shed 6 bases, with 10 bases lying between them. The CDR3 sequence is 12 residues long. DNA for the CDR3: TGTGCCAGCAGCCGGACGGATGATACGCAGTATTTT. It yields the protein CASSRTDDTQYF.

This clone was seen a handful of times. The chain recombines TRBV7-9 with TRBJ2-7, with TRBD1 matching over 9 bases. The CDR3 is 15 amino acids. Germline lookup yields CDR1 SEHNR and CDR2 FQNEAQ (reference sequence). After removal of 4 bases from V and 4 bases from J, the junction contained 8 bases not matched to a gene. The CDR3 sequence is CASSSTLGQGYEQYF. DNA of the CDR3: TGTGCCAGCAGCTCTACCCTAGGACAGGGGTACGAGCAGTACTTC.